This T cell receptor (beta chain) comes out of a study of blood T cell repertoires in COVID-19. On the study more broadly: Samples came from the United States, Italy and Spain, spanning acute and convalescent COVID-19.

In this sample, this clone turned up once. Residents of 24 US areas, aged about 18 to 95 years, made up the participants. Within 2 weeks before study entry, exposed participants met a COVID-19 case. In germline, CDR1 is SGHRS, CDR2 YFSETQ. V shed 1 base and J shed 0 bases, with 14 bases lying between them. The CDR3 length is 17 residues. This table comes from immunoSEQ multiplex PCR, and its TCRdb copy is limited to in-frame clones, with some not included. Of 250,000 to 300,000 clones listed, about four fifths are singletons. Specimen: PBMCs or T cells enriched from blood (not recorded which). The chain has TRBV5-1 and TRBJ2-1, with D possibly being TRBD1 (6 bases). The sequence derives from a man aged 35-49 years who had been exposed to COVID-19. The CDR3 DNA is TGCGCCAGCAGCTTGAGCAGGGGTCCCAGCTCCTACAATGAGCAGTTCTTC. Protein sequence: CASSLSRGPSSYNEQFF.